These 9 T cell receptor beta chains originate from one sample sequenced in a study of cytomegalovirus exposure and HLA in healthy donors. Primers for the PCR totalled 60 Vbeta and 13 Jbeta. This table comes from immunoSEQ multiplex PCR, and its TCRdb copy is limited to in-frame clones, with some not included. The sample yields 150,000 to 200,000 clones, 75% to 85% seen once. The specimen was PBMCs. The receptor set was obtained from a boy under 18 in good health and CMV-seronegative.

The chain combines TRBV11-2 with TRBJ2-7; D is ambiguous. Trimming removed 0 bases from V and 5 bases from J, with 17 bases in between. Germline-derived CDR1 and CDR2 are SGHAT and FQNNGV. The CDR3 is made up of 16 amino acids. In nucleotides, the CDR3 is TGTGCCAGCAGCTTAGATTGGGCTACCACCTACAACGAGCAGTACTTC. Its translation is CASSLDWATTYNEQYF.

This rearrangement joins TRBV2 to TRBJ1-1; 9 nucleotides agree with TRBD1. CDR1 and CDR2 (germline): SNHLY, FYNNEI. Unmatched junction bases numbered 9, after V lost 6 bases and J lost 1 base. The CDR3 has 16 residues. The CDR3 reads CASRSGTGNGNTEAFF. In DNA, the CDR3 is TGTGCCAGCAGGTCCGGGACAGGGAATGGGAACACTGAAGCTTTCTTT.

The genes are TRBV19 and TRBJ1-2, with TRBD1 as a possible D gene (6 bases). CDR1 is LNHDA and CDR2 is SQIVND in the germline V gene (reference sequence). This CDR3 has 15 residues. Trimming took 3 bases from V and 7 from J, leaving 18 bases between them. The CDR3: CASSIQSQGYGGYTF. The CDR3 DNA reads as TGTGCCAGTAGTATCCAATCCCAGGGGTATGGTGGCTACACCTTC.

This clone has a single count. The genes are TRBV28 and TRBJ2-5; perhaps TRBD2 as D (7 bases). The assigned J gene may be wrong: the sequence end matches TRBJ2-7 better. Germline assignment: CDR1 MDHEN and CDR2 SYDVKM. This CDR3 is built from 15 residues. CDR3 nucleotide sequence: TGTGCCAGCTCCAGGGGTGCTAGCGGAGTTTACGAGCAGTACTTC. The encoded protein is CASSRGASGVYEQYF.

The chain uses TRBV18 and TRBJ2-3; D is uncertain. Trimming shortened V by 1 base and J by 0 bases, and 8 bases separated the two germline ends. The CDR3 covers 15 residues. In germline, CDR1 is KGHSH, CDR2 LQKENI. CDR3 protein: CASSPRGISTDTQYF. CDR3 nucleotides: TGTGCCAGCTCACCACGCGGTATTAGCACAGATACGCAGTATTTT.

The J gene is TRBJ1-1, the V gene TRBV6-5, with D perhaps matching TRBD1 (5 bases). Per the germline V gene, CDR1 is MNHEY and CDR2 is SVGAGI. V was shortened by 6 bases and J by 3 bases, with 14 bases between the two germline ends. This CDR3 is built from 14 residues. The CDR3 DNA sequence: TGTGCCAGCAGCCAAGAGCAGGGTTACACTGAAGCTTTCTTT. Translation: CASSQEQGYTEAFF.

The chain is built from TRBV29-1 and TRBJ2-3; 8 nucleotides align to TRBD2. CDR1 and CDR2 from the germline V gene are SQVTM and ANQGSEA. After removal of 5 bases from V and 6 bases from J, the junction contained 1 base not matched to a gene. This CDR3 region has 11 residues. CDR3 region: CSVRGGDTQYF. The DNA of the CDR3 is TGCAGCGTTCGGGGGGGGGATACGCAGTATTTT.

This chain uses TRBV11-3 with TRBJ2-7; 7 positions match TRBD2. CDR3 size: 16 residues. The germline CDR1 and CDR2 sequences are SGHNT and YENEEA. V shed 4 bases, J shed 5 bases, and the junction held 14 bases outside the gene matches. CDR3 sequence: CASSSPWPRGINEQYF. CDR3 nucleotide sequence: TGTGCCAGCAGCTCCCCTTGGCCGCGGGGGATCAACGAGCAGTACTTC.

The V gene is TRBV4-1, the J gene TRBJ2-3; 9 nucleotides agree with TRBD1. V gave up 0 bases and J gave up 5 bases; unmatched junction bases: 3. The CDR3 is 15 amino acids. CDR1 and CDR2 (germline): MGHRA, YSYEKL. CDR3 sequence (DNA): TGCGCCAGCAGCCAAGATCGACAGGGGGGAGATACGCAGTATTTT. It yields the protein CASSQDRQGGDTQYF.